These 24 T cell receptor beta chains were sequenced from one sample in a study of T cell responses to AZD1222 COVID-19 vaccine. Produced via immunoSEQ multiplex PCR; TCRdb's table is partial and in-frame only. The repertoire holds some 96,000 clones, with about nine tenths as singletons. Sequenced material: peripheral blood, taken on day 0 of AZD1222 vaccination. The source of these receptors is an adult in good health.

This rearrangement joins TRBV7-7 to TRBJ2-5, with 9 bases matching TRBD1. Germline V gene data show CDR1 as SSHAT and CDR2 as FNYEAQ (reference sequence). The CDR3 loop spans 18 amino acids. Trimming took 5 bases from V and 4 from J; bases not matched to a gene: 17. The CDR3: CASSRGQGSRGYGETQYF. Here the CDR3 DNA reads TGTGCCAGCAGCCGCGGACAGGGGAGTAGAGGTTATGGAGAGACCCAGTACTTC.

The CDR3 protein is CSVVPGTGGPYGYTF. CDR3 bases: TGCAGCGTCGTACCCGGGACAGGGGGCCCATATGGCTACACCTTC. The J gene is TRBJ1-2, the V gene TRBV29-1; 12 bases fit TRBD1. CDR1 and CDR2 from the germline V gene are SQVTM and ANQGSEA. Germline trimming cut 6 bases from V and 5 bases from J; bases unmatched to any gene: 10. The CDR3 extends over 15 amino acids.

This chain connects TRBV5-4 to TRBJ2-2; D is uncertain. Trimming pared 1 base from V and 0 bases from J, leaving 7 bases between. Per the germline V gene, CDR1 is SGHNT and CDR2 is YYREEE (reference sequence). The CDR3 runs to 15 residues. Here the CDR3 DNA reads TGTGCCAGCAGCTTGCCCAATTCGAACACCGGGGAGCTGTTTTTT. Translation gives CASSLPNSNTGELFF.

The chain joins TRBV5-1 to TRBJ2-3, with 9 bases matching TRBD1. V gave up 4 bases and J gave up 3 bases; unmatched junction bases: 6. Germline CDR1 is SGHRS and CDR2 is YFSETQ. The CDR3 covers 15 residues. The CDR3, as DNA: TGCGCCAGCAGCGACCGGGACAGGGAGACAGATACGCAGTATTTT. This translates into CASSDRDRETDTQYF.

J is TRBJ2-5 and V is TRBV27; 7 bases fit TRBD1. With V trimmed by 5 bases and J by 1 base, 19 bases remained unmatched. The germline V gene has CDR1 MNHEY and CDR2 SMNVEV (reference sequence). This CDR3 has 19 residues. CDR3 in amino acids: CASSASVYADRDTQETQYF. DNA of the CDR3: TGTGCCAGCAGTGCCTCTGTGTATGCAGACAGGGACACCCAAGAGACCCAGTACTTC.

This chain connects TRBV5-6 to TRBJ1-5, with a possible D match to TRBD1 (5 bases). Trimming stripped 0 bases from V and 3 bases from J, with 13 bases between. From germline, CDR1 is SGHDT and CDR2 YYEEEE. The CDR3 is 16 residues long. CDR3 sequence reads: CASSLGGDSSNQPQHF. In DNA, the CDR3 is TGTGCCAGCAGCTTGGGGGGCGACAGTTCCAATCAGCCCCAGCATTTT.

The chain carries TRBV2 and TRBJ2-5; D uncertain. Trimming removed 6 bases from V and 10 bases from J, with 15 bases in between. The germline V gene has CDR1 SNHLY and CDR2 FYNNEI. This CDR3 contains 12 residues. CDR3 in amino acids: CASRHGPPDQYF. The CDR3 bases are TGTGCCAGCAGACACGGGCCCCCGGACCAGTACTTC.

The rearrangement links TRBV15 to TRBJ2-6; D is perhaps TRBD1 (6 bases). V was pared by 8 bases and J by 0 bases, with 14 bases between. Germline-derived CDR1 and CDR2 are LNHNV and YYDKDF (reference sequence). CDR3 length equals 16 residues. CDR3 amino acids: CATGGGPFSGANVLTF. The CDR3 region has the DNA TGTGCCACCGGGGGCGGACCCTTCTCTGGGGCCAACGTCCTGACTTTC.

The chain recombines TRBV5-1 with TRBJ1-1, with 12 bases fitting TRBD1. The germline V gene encodes CDR1 SGHRS and CDR2 YFSETQ. The ends lost 3 bases at V and 0 bases at J; junction bases unmatched: 9. The CDR3 is 18 amino acids. CDR3 amino acids: CASSSPGQGARVNTEAFF. The CDR3 DNA follows: TGCGCCAGCAGCTCCCCGGGACAGGGGGCGCGGGTGAACACTGAAGCTTTCTTT.

This rearrangement joins TRBV19 to TRBJ1-3; D remains ambiguous. CDR1 LNHDA and CDR2 SQIVND come from the germline V gene (reference sequence). The CDR3 spans 15 residues. V was pared by 6 bases and J by 4 bases, with 16 bases between. CDR3 amino acids: CASRAVTSAGNTIYF. In DNA form, the CDR3 reads TGTGCCAGTAGAGCAGTGACCTCTGCAGGAAACACCATATATTTT.

This clone showed up just a few times. V gene TRBV25-1 combines with J gene TRBJ2-1; D uncertain. This CDR3 has 12 amino acids. The germline V and J ends were trimmed by 4 bases and 10 bases, with 11 bases remaining between them. Germline loops: CDR1 MGHDK, CDR2 SYGVNS. CDR3 in DNA: TGTGCCAGCAGTGCAGGTAAAGGGGAGCAGTTCTTC. Translation gives CASSAGKGEQFF.

The chain links TRBV28 to TRBJ2-5; D gene unclear. The germline V gene has CDR1 MDHEN and CDR2 SYDVKM. The germline V and J ends were trimmed by 6 bases and 4 bases, with 6 bases remaining between them. The CDR3 is made up of 11 amino acids. CDR3 region: CASSPGETQYF. The CDR3 bases are TGTGCCAGCAGCCCAGGAGAGACCCAGTACTTC.

CDR3 nucleotide sequence: TGTGCCAGCAGCTTAGATCGTGGTGGAGGGGTGCCCCAAAAACTGTTTTTT. It codes for CASSLDRGGGVPQKLFF. This rearrangement joins TRBV11-2 to TRBJ1-4; the D gene is possibly TRBD1 (5 bases). This CDR3 spans 17 amino acids. Germline V gene data show CDR1 as SGHAT and CDR2 as FQNNGV. Deletions cut 0 bases from V and 9 bases from J, with 20 bases between.

The rearrangement uses TRBV5-8 and TRBJ2-1, with unresolved D. Germline values: CDR1 SGHTS, CDR2 YDEGEE. V was clipped by 0 bases and J by 7 bases, with 8 bases between them. The CDR3 has 13 amino acids. CDR3 sequence (DNA): TGTGCCAGCAGCTTGGGCGGTCGGAATGAGCAGTTCTTC. Its translation: CASSLGGRNEQFF. Filled out from reference TRBV5-8 and TRBJ2-1, the complete variable domain reads EAGVTQSPTHLIKTRGQQATLRCSPISGHTSVYWYQQALGLGLQFLLWYDEGEERNRGNFPPRFSGRQFPNYSSELNVNALELEDSALYLCASSLGGRNEQFFGPGTRLTVL.

This sequence joins TRBV29-1 and TRBJ1-2; D perhaps matches TRBD1 (5 bases). The CDR3 contains 13 residues. V lost 4 bases, J lost 3 bases, and 12 bases lay in between. Germline CDR1 is SQVTM and CDR2 is ANQGSEA. This CDR3 reads CSVARATDYGYTF. The DNA for the CDR3 is TGCAGCGTTGCGAGGGCGACAGACTATGGCTACACCTTC.

V and J are TRBV10-3 and TRBJ1-4; maybe TRBD1 (5 bases). The germline CDR1 and CDR2 sequences are ENHRY and SYGVKD. This CDR3 has 14 residues. The germline V and J ends were trimmed by 4 bases and 8 bases, with 14 bases remaining between them. This CDR3 reads CAISGDSGGEKLFF. Here the CDR3 DNA reads TGTGCCATCAGTGGGGACTCCGGGGGAGAAAAACTGTTTTTT.

This clone was seen just once. V gene TRBV7-2 combines with J gene TRBJ2-5; a possible D gene is TRBD1 (5 bases). The germline gives CDR1 SGHTA, CDR2 FQGNSA. CDR3 length: 14 residues. The ends were cut back, 5 bases at V and 2 bases at J, with 12 bases in the middle. The CDR3 protein is CASSPQGPQETQYF. CDR3 sequence (DNA): TGTGCCAGCAGCCCCCAGGGTCCTCAAGAGACCCAGTACTTC.

The chain joins TRBV7-8 to TRBJ2-2, with a tentative D call TRBD1 (5 bases). The CDR3 sequence is 14 residues long. The V and J ends lost 1 base and 6 bases respectively, with 9 bases between them. Germline CDR1 reads SGHVS; CDR2 reads FQNEAQ. The CDR3 DNA follows: TGTGCCAGCAGCTTAGTCCAGGGTGCCGGGGAGCTGTTTTTT. Its translation is CASSLVQGAGELFF.

This CDR3 is CARKVGGPNTEAFF. The DNA for the CDR3 is TGTGCCAGAAAAGTCGGCGGACCGAACACTGAAGCTTTCTTT. The chain is built from TRBV27 and TRBJ1-1; D unclear. The V gene's germline CDR1 is MNHEY and CDR2 SMNVEV (reference sequence). The CDR3 runs 14 residues. V lost 9 bases to trimming and J lost 1 base, with 15 bases between them.

The CDR3: CASSQVGGGGGNTIYF. CDR3 coding DNA: TGTGCCAGCAGCCAAGTAGGAGGGGGAGGTGGAAACACCATATATTTT. The gene calls are TRBV3-1 (or the pseudogene TRBV3-2) and TRBJ1-3, with TRBD1 as a possible D gene (6 bases). The CDR3 runs 16 residues. Trimming cost V 1 base and J 3 bases, with 13 bases left between them. The germline CDR1 and CDR2 sequences are LGHDT and YNNKEL (reference sequence).

The gene calls are TRBV5-1 and TRBJ2-1; 9 nucleotides match TRBD2. The germline V gene encodes CDR1 SGHRS and CDR2 YFSETQ. The V gene end was trimmed by 3 bases and the J gene end by 6 bases; junction bases not matched to a gene: 1. CDR3 length: 13 amino acids. CDR3: CASSSLAGNEQFF. The CDR3 DNA sequence: TGCGCCAGCAGCTCACTAGCGGGCAATGAGCAGTTCTTC.

This clone was seen a single time. This chain links TRBV11-2 with TRBJ1-2, with a tentative D call TRBD1 (5 bases). CDR3 size: 16 residues. CDR1 is SGHAT and CDR2 is FQNNGV in the germline V gene. V was trimmed by 2 bases and J by 5 bases, leaving 18 bases between them. CDR3 amino acids: CASSLIASRVSYGYTF. The CDR3 coding sequence is TGTGCCAGCAGCTTAATAGCCTCCAGGGTCAGTTATGGCTACACCTTC. Filled out from reference TRBV11-2 and TRBJ1-2, the complete variable domain reads EAGVAQSPRYKIIEKRQSVAFWCNPISGHATLYWYQQILGQGPKLLIQFQNNGVVDDSQLPKDRFSAERLKGVDSTLKIQPAKLEDSAVYLCASSLIASRVSYGYTFGSGTRLTVV.

The genes are TRBV9 and TRBJ2-1; a weak D match, TRBD2 (5 bases). V was cut by 4 bases and J by 6 bases, with 11 bases left in between. The germline CDR1 and CDR2 sequences are SGDLS and YYNGEE. The CDR3 spans 13 residues. In nucleotides, the CDR3 is TGTGCCAGCAGCCTTCTCGCGGGCAATGAGCAGTTCTTC. Residues: CASSLLAGNEQFF.

This chain links TRBV2 with TRBJ1-3; TRBD1 matches 7 bases. The ends lost 10 bases at V and 0 bases at J; junction bases unmatched: 18. CDR1 is SNHLY and CDR2 is FYNNEI in the germline V gene. The CDR3 has 18 residues. CDR3 residues: CATLGQRPSVGSGNTIYF. DNA of the CDR3: TGTGCCACGCTGGGACAGCGTCCTAGTGTCGGCTCTGGAAACACCATATATTTT.